These T cell receptor beta chains were read from a single sample in a study of identical twins. TCRdb called the 5' RACE reads again in MiXCR, with one record for every CDR3 protein. The sample lists approximately 210,000 distinct CDR3 sequences, more than 15% occurring once. Separately, the same data were catalogued under a study of T cells expressing NK-cell markers.

Sequenced sample: CD8+ T cells sorted from blood. Source of these receptors: a woman in her late teens or twenties in good health. Both conserved end residues are trimmed from each CDR3. A clone size is listed for some rows: how often the clone was seen (once, few, many), or a class if it is expanded.

size: NA; V: TRBV6-2/TRBV6-3; J: TRBJ2-4; CDR3: ASKSKGILAKNIQY
size: few; V: TRBV3-1; J: TRBJ2-1; CDR3: ASSPGVRDYNEQF
size: few; V: TRBV20-1; J: TRBJ2-5; CDR3: SARDSKEWGGETQY
size: NA; V: TRBV7-9; J: TRBJ1-2; CDR3: ASSYRVGGAWGGYT
size: few; V: TRBV12-3/TRBV12-4; J: TRBJ1-3; CDR3: ASSGTVGNTIY
size: few; V: TRBV20-1; J: TRBJ2-1; CDR3: SASGTGDNEQF
size: NA; V: TRBV27; J: TRBJ1-2; CDR3: ASSTEPGAHYGYT
size: NA; V: TRBV11-2; J: TRBJ2-7; CDR3: ASSFPPGEQY
size: NA; V: TRBV7-9; J: TRBJ2-7; CDR3: ASSLTRGEQY
size: many; V: TRBV7-9; J: TRBJ1-1; CDR3: ASSPLGLEAF
size: NA; V: TRBV5-5; J: TRBJ2-3; CDR3: ASSLLQGRTDTQY
size: few; V: TRBV2; J: TRBJ1-2; CDR3: AKLRKGSVGYT
size: NA; V: TRBV7-9; J: TRBJ2-3; CDR3: ASSSSGRADTQY
size: many; V: TRBV29-1; J: TRBJ2-2; CDR3: STLLGGTGELF